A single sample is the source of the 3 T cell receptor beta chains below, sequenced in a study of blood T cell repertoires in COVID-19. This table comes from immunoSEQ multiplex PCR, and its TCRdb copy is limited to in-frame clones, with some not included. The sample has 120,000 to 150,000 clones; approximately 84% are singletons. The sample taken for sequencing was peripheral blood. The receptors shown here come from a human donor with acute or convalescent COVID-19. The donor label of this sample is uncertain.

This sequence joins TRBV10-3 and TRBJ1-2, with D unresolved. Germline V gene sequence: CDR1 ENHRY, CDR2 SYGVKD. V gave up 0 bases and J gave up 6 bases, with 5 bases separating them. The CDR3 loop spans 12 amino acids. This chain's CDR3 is CAISESQNGYTF. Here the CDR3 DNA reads TGTGCCATCAGTGAGTCTCAGAATGGCTACACCTTC.

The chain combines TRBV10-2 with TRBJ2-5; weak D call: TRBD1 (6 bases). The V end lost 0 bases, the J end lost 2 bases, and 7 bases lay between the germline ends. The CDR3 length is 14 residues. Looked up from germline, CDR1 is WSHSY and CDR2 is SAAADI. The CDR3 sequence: CASSESTGQETQYF. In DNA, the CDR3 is TGCGCCAGCAGTGAGTCGACAGGTCAAGAGACCCAGTACTTC.

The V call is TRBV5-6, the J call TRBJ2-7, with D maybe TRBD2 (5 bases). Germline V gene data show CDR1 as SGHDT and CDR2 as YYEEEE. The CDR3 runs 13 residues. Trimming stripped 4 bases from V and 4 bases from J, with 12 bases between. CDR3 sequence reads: CASSGLDGYEQYV. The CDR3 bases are TGTGCCAGCAGCGGACTGGACGGGTACGAGCAGTACGTC.